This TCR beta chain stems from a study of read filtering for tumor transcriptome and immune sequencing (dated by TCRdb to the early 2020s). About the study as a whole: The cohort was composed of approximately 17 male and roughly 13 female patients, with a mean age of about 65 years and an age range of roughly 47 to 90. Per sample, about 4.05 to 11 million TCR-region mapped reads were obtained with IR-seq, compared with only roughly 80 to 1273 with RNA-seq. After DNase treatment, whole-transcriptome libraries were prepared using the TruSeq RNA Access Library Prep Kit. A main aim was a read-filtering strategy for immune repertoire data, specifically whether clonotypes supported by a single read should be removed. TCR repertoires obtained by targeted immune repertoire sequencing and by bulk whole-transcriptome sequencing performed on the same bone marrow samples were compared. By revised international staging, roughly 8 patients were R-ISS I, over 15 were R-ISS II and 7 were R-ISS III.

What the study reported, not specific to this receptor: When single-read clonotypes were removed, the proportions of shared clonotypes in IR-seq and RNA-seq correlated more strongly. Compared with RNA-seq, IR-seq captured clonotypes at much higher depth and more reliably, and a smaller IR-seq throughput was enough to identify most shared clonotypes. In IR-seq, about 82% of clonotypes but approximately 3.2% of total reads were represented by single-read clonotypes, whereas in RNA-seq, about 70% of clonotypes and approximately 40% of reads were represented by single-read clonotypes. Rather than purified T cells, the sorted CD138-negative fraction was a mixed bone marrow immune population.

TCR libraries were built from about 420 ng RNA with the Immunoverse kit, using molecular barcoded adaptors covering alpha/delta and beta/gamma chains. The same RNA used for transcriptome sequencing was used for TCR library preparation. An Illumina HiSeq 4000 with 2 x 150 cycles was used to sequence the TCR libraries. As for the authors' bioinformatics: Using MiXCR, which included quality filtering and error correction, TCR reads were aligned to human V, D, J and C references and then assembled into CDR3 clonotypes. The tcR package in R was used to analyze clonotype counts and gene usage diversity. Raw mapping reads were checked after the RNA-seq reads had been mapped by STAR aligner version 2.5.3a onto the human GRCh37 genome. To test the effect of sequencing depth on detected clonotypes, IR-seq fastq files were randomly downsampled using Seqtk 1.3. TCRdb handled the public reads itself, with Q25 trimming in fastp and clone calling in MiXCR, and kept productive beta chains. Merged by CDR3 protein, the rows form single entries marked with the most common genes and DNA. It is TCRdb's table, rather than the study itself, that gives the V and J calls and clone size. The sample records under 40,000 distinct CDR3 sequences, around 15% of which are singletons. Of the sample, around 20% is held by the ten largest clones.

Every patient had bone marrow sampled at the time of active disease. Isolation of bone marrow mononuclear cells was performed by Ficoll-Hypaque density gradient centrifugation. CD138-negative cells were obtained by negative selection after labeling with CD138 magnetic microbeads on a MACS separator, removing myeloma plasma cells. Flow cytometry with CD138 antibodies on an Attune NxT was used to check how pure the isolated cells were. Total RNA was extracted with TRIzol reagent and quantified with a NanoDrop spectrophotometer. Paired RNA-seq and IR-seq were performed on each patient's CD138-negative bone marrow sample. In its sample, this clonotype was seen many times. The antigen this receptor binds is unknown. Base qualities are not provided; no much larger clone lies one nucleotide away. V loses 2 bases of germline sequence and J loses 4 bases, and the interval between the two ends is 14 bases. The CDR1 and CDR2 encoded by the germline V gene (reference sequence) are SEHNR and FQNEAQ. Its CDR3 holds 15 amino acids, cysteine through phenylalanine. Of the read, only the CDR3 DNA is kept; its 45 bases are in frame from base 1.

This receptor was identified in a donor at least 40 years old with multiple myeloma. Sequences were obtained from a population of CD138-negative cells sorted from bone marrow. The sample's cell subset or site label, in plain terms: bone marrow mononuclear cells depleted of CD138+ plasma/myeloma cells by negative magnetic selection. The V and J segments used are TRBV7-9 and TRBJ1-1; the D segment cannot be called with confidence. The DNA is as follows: TGTGCCAGCAGCTTAAGCGCGGCACCGCTCACTGAAGCTTTCTTT. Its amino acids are CASSLSAAPLTEAFF.